This TCR beta chain was sequenced during a study of PD-L1 blockade in urothelial cancer. Study-level information: Blood analysis took place 3 weeks (second dose) and 6 weeks after treatment start. Among blood samples, the median T cell count was approximately 150,000.

Specified time point: pretreatment peripheral blood. This table comes from immunoSEQ multiplex PCR, and its TCRdb copy is limited to in-frame clones, with some not included. The repertoire includes 85,000 to 100,000 clones, roughly 87% of them detected once, and more than 1.5% sits in the top ten. This clone was counted ten times or more. This receptor was identified in a man aged 55 to 69 with urothelial cancer. Source: PBMCs, taken around atezolizumab (anti-PD-L1) treatment.

DNA of the CDR3: TGCGCCAGCAGCTTGGCCGGGGCAGATACGCAGTATTTT. Amino acids: CASSLAGADTQYF. The V gene is TRBV5-1, the J gene TRBJ2-3; tentative D call: TRBD2 (5 bases). Germline CDR1 SGHRS, CDR2 YFSETQ. Trimming shortened V by 0 bases and J by 4 bases, and 6 bases separated the two germline ends. CDR3 length equals 13 residues. Full variable domain (missing parts from reference TRBV5-1 and TRBJ2-3): KAGVTQTPRYLIKTRGQQVTLSCSPISGHRSVSWYQQTPGQGLQFLFEYFSETQRNKGNFPGRFSGRQFSNSRSEMNVSTLELGDSALYLCASSLAGADTQYFGPGTRLTVL.